The rows below give T cell receptor beta chains drawn from one sample of a study of identical twins. MiXCR was run by TCRdb on the 5' RACE reads, yielding one entry per CDR3 protein. Of around 250,000 distinct CDR3 sequences in the sample, roughly 12% are singletons; the top ten hold under 4.5%. The same data also went into a second study, on yellow fever vaccine responses in identical twins.

Sequenced input: memory (CD45RO+) T cells sorted from blood. These receptors were taken from a woman aged 18-29 years in good health. The CDR3 runs from the conserved cysteine through the conserved F or W. The order of the fields is J gene, clone size, D gene, V gene, CDR3 DNA, CDR3 protein. A D gene is named only where the DNA matches it firmly. Rows may omit the clone size; those that give it use once, few, many or a size class.

j_call: TRBJ2-3
clone_size: few
d_call: NA
v_call: TRBV7-2
cdr3_nt: TGTGCCAGCACTCTGGGGCCTAGCCCACAGGATACGCAGTATTTT
cdr3_aa: CASTLGPSPQDTQYF

j_call: TRBJ2-3
clone_size: once
d_call: TRBD2
v_call: TRBV6-1
cdr3_nt: TGTGCCAGCAGGGGGCTAGCGGGAGTTTCAGATACGCAGTATTTT
cdr3_aa: CASRGLAGVSDTQYF

j_call: TRBJ2-5
clone_size: few
d_call: NA
v_call: TRBV5-1
cdr3_nt: TGCGCCAGCAGCTTGGGGTTAGCTTTGAGCCAAGAGACCCAGTACTTC
cdr3_aa: CASSLGLALSQETQYF

j_call: TRBJ2-7
clone_size: NA
d_call: NA
v_call: TRBV24-1
cdr3_nt: TGTGCCACCAGTGATCCCCGTAACTATTACGAGCAGTACTTC
cdr3_aa: CATSDPRNYYEQYF

j_call: TRBJ1-5
clone_size: NA
d_call: NA
v_call: TRBV28
cdr3_nt: TGTGCCAGCATCTTTTCAGGGAATCAGCCCCAGCATTTT
cdr3_aa: CASIFSGNQPQHF

j_call: TRBJ2-7
clone_size: NA
d_call: NA
v_call: TRBV20-1
cdr3_nt: TGCAGTGCTAGGGCGCGAGTAAGCAAAAACCCTTACGAGCAGTACTTC
cdr3_aa: CSARARVSKNPYEQYF

j_call: TRBJ1-2
clone_size: NA
d_call: NA
v_call: TRBV10-3
cdr3_nt: TGTGCCATCAGTGAGTCAAAAGGTTCTAACTATGGCTACACCTTC
cdr3_aa: CAISESKGSNYGYTF

j_call: TRBJ1-5
clone_size: NA
d_call: NA
v_call: TRBV29-1
cdr3_nt: TGCAGCGTAACTTCTGGAAATCAGCCCCAGCATTTT
cdr3_aa: CSVTSGNQPQHF

j_call: TRBJ2-7
clone_size: few
d_call: TRBD1
v_call: TRBV4-3
cdr3_nt: TGCGCCAGCAGCCAAGCTACCGGGACAGTAACCTACGAGCAGTACTTC
cdr3_aa: CASSQATGTVTYEQYF

j_call: TRBJ1-2
clone_size: NA
d_call: TRBD1
v_call: TRBV3-1
cdr3_nt: TGTGCCAGCAGCGACAGGGGACGTGGCTACACCTTC
cdr3_aa: CASSDRGRGYTF

j_call: TRBJ1-5
clone_size: few
d_call: NA
v_call: TRBV21-1
cdr3_nt: TGTGCCAGCAGCAATGACAGGGAACCCAATCAGCCCCAGCATTTT
cdr3_aa: CASSNDREPNQPQHF

j_call: TRBJ2-3
clone_size: once
d_call: TRBD2
v_call: TRBV15
cdr3_nt: TGTGCCACCAGCAGAGATCTTCGCGGGACTAGCGGGGCCCTTTCCACAGATACGCAGTATTTT
cdr3_aa: CATSRDLRGTSGALSTDTQYF

j_call: TRBJ1-1
clone_size: few
d_call: NA
v_call: TRBV30
cdr3_nt: TGTGCCTGGCCGGGACACGCAAACACTGAAGCTTTCTTT
cdr3_aa: CAWPGHANTEAFF

j_call: TRBJ2-1
clone_size: few
d_call: NA
v_call: TRBV7-3
cdr3_nt: TGTGCCAGCAGCTTAACAGCGAGCACTGAGCAGTTCTTC
cdr3_aa: CASSLTASTEQFF

j_call: TRBJ2-1
clone_size: few
d_call: TRBD2
v_call: TRBV3-1
cdr3_nt: TGTGCCAGCAGCCAAGCGGGGACTAGCTCCCGCAATGAGCAGTTCTTC
cdr3_aa: CASSQAGTSSRNEQFF

j_call: TRBJ1-1
clone_size: NA
d_call: TRBD1
v_call: TRBV3-1
cdr3_nt: TGTGCCAGCAGCCCCCTCCGGCAGGGGGACACTGAAGCTTTCTTT
cdr3_aa: CASSPLRQGDTEAFF

j_call: TRBJ2-3
clone_size: few
d_call: NA
v_call: TRBV7-9
cdr3_nt: TGTGCCAGCAGCTTAGATTGGAGTTACACAGATACGCAGTATTTT
cdr3_aa: CASSLDWSYTDTQYF

j_call: TRBJ2-7
clone_size: NA
d_call: NA
v_call: TRBV11-1
cdr3_nt: TGTGCCAGCAGCTTACATTTTCGATTGGGGACTTCCCCTCGCGAGCAGTACTTC
cdr3_aa: CASSLHFRLGTSPREQYF

j_call: TRBJ1-2
clone_size: NA
d_call: NA
v_call: TRBV7-8
cdr3_nt: TGTGCCAGCAGCTTAGGGGCAAATAACTATGGCTACACCTTC
cdr3_aa: CASSLGANNYGYTF

j_call: TRBJ2-1
clone_size: NA
d_call: TRBD2
v_call: TRBV5-1
cdr3_nt: TGCGCCAGCAGCTTGGAGGGACTAGGGGTGGGTGAGCAGTTCTTC
cdr3_aa: CASSLEGLGVGEQFF

j_call: TRBJ2-1
clone_size: NA
d_call: NA
v_call: TRBV3-1
cdr3_nt: TGTGCCAGCAGCCAAGAAGGGACTTTCTACAATGAGCAGTTCTTC
cdr3_aa: CASSQEGTFYNEQFF

j_call: TRBJ2-7
clone_size: many
d_call: TRBD2
v_call: TRBV7-9
cdr3_nt: TGTGCCAGCAGCGAGCCTCTAGCGGGAGGGTTAGACTACGAGCAGTACTTC
cdr3_aa: CASSEPLAGGLDYEQYF

j_call: TRBJ2-1
clone_size: NA
d_call: TRBD1
v_call: TRBV7-2
cdr3_nt: TGTGCCAGCAGCCTCGACAGGGCGAGGCATGAGCAGTTCTTC
cdr3_aa: CASSLDRARHEQFF

j_call: TRBJ2-1
clone_size: NA
d_call: NA
v_call: TRBV10-3
cdr3_nt: TGTGCCATCAGTGAACAGGGAGGCCGAAATGAGCAGTTCTTC
cdr3_aa: CAISEQGGRNEQFF

j_call: TRBJ2-7
clone_size: NA
d_call: TRBD1
v_call: TRBV5-1
cdr3_nt: TGCGCCAGCAGCCCTGGACAGGGAGAGCAGTACTTC
cdr3_aa: CASSPGQGEQYF

j_call: TRBJ1-5
clone_size: NA
d_call: NA
v_call: TRBV28
cdr3_nt: TGTGCCAGCAGTTTATGGAGGGGCAGGGACCAGCCCCAGCATTTT
cdr3_aa: CASSLWRGRDQPQHF

j_call: TRBJ2-2
clone_size: NA
d_call: TRBD2
v_call: TRBV7-2
cdr3_nt: TGTGCCAGCAGCTTCACTAGCGGGAGCGTCACCGGGGAGCTGTTTTTT
cdr3_aa: CASSFTSGSVTGELFF

j_call: TRBJ1-2
clone_size: few
d_call: NA
v_call: TRBV7-9
cdr3_nt: TGTGCCAGCAGCTTGGAGGGGAAAGGCGGCTACACCTTC
cdr3_aa: CASSLEGKGGYTF

j_call: TRBJ2-5
clone_size: few
d_call: TRBD2
v_call: TRBV6-1
cdr3_nt: TGTGCCAGCACCGAACCGGGACTAGCGGGAGCGCCGACCCAGTACTTC
cdr3_aa: CASTEPGLAGAPTQYF

j_call: TRBJ2-2
clone_size: NA
d_call: NA
v_call: TRBV6-1
cdr3_nt: TGTGCCAGCAGTAAGGACTATTCCACCGGGGAGCTGTTTTTT
cdr3_aa: CASSKDYSTGELFF

j_call: TRBJ2-6
clone_size: few
d_call: NA
v_call: TRBV10-1
cdr3_nt: TGCGCCAGCAGCGCGACACGCCCTTCTGGGGCCAACGTCCTGACTTTC
cdr3_aa: CASSATRPSGANVLTF

j_call: TRBJ1-2
clone_size: few
d_call: NA
v_call: TRBV6-5
cdr3_nt: TGTGCCAGCAGTTACCTTCAGGGAGGTGGCTACACCTTC
cdr3_aa: CASSYLQGGGYTF

j_call: TRBJ2-1
clone_size: few
d_call: NA
v_call: TRBV4-2
cdr3_nt: TGTGCCAGCAGCCAAGATAGGGGTCAGACAGGTCGCAATGAGCAGTTCTTC
cdr3_aa: CASSQDRGQTGRNEQFF

j_call: TRBJ1-2
clone_size: few
d_call: NA
v_call: TRBV12-3/TRBV12-4
cdr3_nt: TGTGCCAGCAGTTTAGATTTCAGGAACTATGGCTACACCTTC
cdr3_aa: CASSLDFRNYGYTF

j_call: TRBJ2-3
clone_size: many
d_call: TRBD2
v_call: TRBV29-1
cdr3_nt: TGCAGCGTTTTCGGACTAGCAGCAAGCACAGATACGCAGTATTTT
cdr3_aa: CSVFGLAASTDTQYF

j_call: TRBJ2-7
clone_size: NA
d_call: NA
v_call: TRBV9
cdr3_nt: TGTGCCAGCAGCGTAGGGGCCCGAGGTCCCTCCTACGAGCAGTACTTC
cdr3_aa: CASSVGARGPSYEQYF

j_call: TRBJ2-7
clone_size: few
d_call: NA
v_call: TRBV14
cdr3_nt: TGTGCCAGCAGCCAAGATGTAGGAGCCTACGAGCAGTACTTC
cdr3_aa: CASSQDVGAYEQYF

j_call: TRBJ1-1
clone_size: many
d_call: NA
v_call: TRBV6-6
cdr3_nt: TGTGCCAGCAGTTACGGGGGCACTGAAGCTTTCTTT
cdr3_aa: CASSYGGTEAFF

j_call: TRBJ2-4
clone_size: few
d_call: NA
v_call: TRBV2
cdr3_nt: TGTGCCAGCAACTCCCTTTTAGGACGGGAGAAAAACATTCAGTACTTC
cdr3_aa: CASNSLLGREKNIQYF

j_call: TRBJ2-3
clone_size: NA
d_call: TRBD2
v_call: TRBV11-2
cdr3_nt: TGTGCCAGCAGCTTACTAGCGGGAGGTAAAGATACGCAGTATTTT
cdr3_aa: CASSLLAGGKDTQYF

j_call: TRBJ2-1
clone_size: once
d_call: NA
v_call: TRBV5-3
cdr3_nt: TGTGCCAGAAGCTTGGGAGGAGGTGCAAATAATGAGCAGTTCTTC
cdr3_aa: CARSLGGGANNEQFF

j_call: TRBJ2-3
clone_size: NA
d_call: TRBD2
v_call: TRBV5-1
cdr3_nt: TGCGCCAGCAGTTCCCCCCTAGCGGGGGGGCTTAGCACATATACGCAGTATTTT
cdr3_aa: CASSSPLAGGLSTYTQYF

j_call: TRBJ2-1
clone_size: many
d_call: NA
v_call: TRBV15
cdr3_nt: TGTGCCACCAGCATACAGTACAATGAGCAGTTCTTC
cdr3_aa: CATSIQYNEQFF

j_call: TRBJ2-1
clone_size: many
d_call: NA
v_call: TRBV29-1
cdr3_nt: TGCAGCGCTGTCAGGGGATCCTACAATGAGCAGTTCTTC
cdr3_aa: CSAVRGSYNEQFF

j_call: TRBJ2-2
clone_size: many
d_call: NA
v_call: TRBV5-1
cdr3_nt: TGCGCCAGCACCGGCGGAGGGGCGAACACCGGGGAGCTGTTTTTT
cdr3_aa: CASTGGGANTGELFF

j_call: TRBJ2-1
clone_size: many
d_call: TRBD2
v_call: TRBV6-2/TRBV6-3
cdr3_nt: TGTGCCAGCAGTAAGCGGACTAGCGGGAGCCATGAGCAGTTCTTC
cdr3_aa: CASSKRTSGSHEQFF

j_call: TRBJ2-5
clone_size: NA
d_call: TRBD2
v_call: TRBV6-5
cdr3_nt: TGTGCCAGCAGTTACTCGGGTAGGCTAGCGGATAACCAAGAGACCCAGTACTTC
cdr3_aa: CASSYSGRLADNQETQYF

j_call: TRBJ2-1
clone_size: few
d_call: NA
v_call: TRBV5-1
cdr3_nt: TGCGCCAGCAGCTGGGGGGGCGGAGAGGAGCAGTTCTTC
cdr3_aa: CASSWGGGEEQFF

j_call: TRBJ1-2
clone_size: NA
d_call: NA
v_call: TRBV3-1
cdr3_nt: TGTGCCAGCAGCCAAGATCTAAGGGGGAAAGGCTACACCTTC
cdr3_aa: CASSQDLRGKGYTF

j_call: TRBJ2-1
clone_size: NA
d_call: NA
v_call: TRBV6-1
cdr3_nt: TGTGCCAGCAGCGAACTACAGGGAGCATTCTACAATGAGCAGTTCTTC
cdr3_aa: CASSELQGAFYNEQFF